This T cell receptor beta chain was found in a study of blood T cell repertoires in COVID-19. Study overall: The study drew acute and convalescent COVID-19 samples from the United States, Italy and Spain.

Source study methods: Estimation of nucleated cell counts relied on the amplification of reference gene primers. Produced via immunoSEQ multiplex PCR; TCRdb's table is partial and in-frame only. From that table come the V and J calls and clone size; the DNA was used to work out D and trimming. The data hold 70,000 to 95,000 clones, with over 75% observed a single time. Germline V lookup: CDR1 SGHTA, CDR2 FQGNSA. V lost 1 base and J lost 0, with 7 bases in between. This CDR3 spans 14 amino acids. The TCR comes from a human donor in a cohort sampled during active COVID-19. The sample was peripheral blood. V gene TRBV7-2 combines with J gene TRBJ2-7; unclear D gene. The CDR3 loop reads CASSLGPSSYEQYF. The CDR3 nucleotides read TGTGCCAGCAGCTTAGGTCCGAGCTCCTACGAGCAGTACTTC.